This T cell receptor (beta chain) appears in the sequencing data of a study of post-analysis software for immune sequencing data. Study-level results: The study found TRBV5-6, TRBV5-1 and TRBV20-1 among five or six TRBV segments more frequent in patients than controls. Multiple sclerosis was associated with a significant reduction in normalized Chao1 diversity relative to controls.

Notes on this clonotype: Its antigen remains unidentified. One end of the junction varies from germline; a read error may be responsible.

This CDR3 comprises 16 residues. Germline values: CDR1 SGHKS, CDR2 YYEKEE (reference sequence). Prepared TCR beta cDNA libraries contained unique molecular identifiers. The T cell input of roughly 0.85 to 11 million gave roughly 500,000 cDNA molecules. TCRdb re-derived calls from the PCR reads in MiXCR, one entry per CDR3 protein. The sample consists of 380,000 or so distinct CDR3 sequences, approximately 38% of them appearing once. This chain connects TRBV5-5 to TRBJ2-1; D is uncertain. Input material: blood. The clonotype was recovered from a girl aged 5-17 years with multiple sclerosis. For the CDR3, the DNA is TGTGCCAGCAGCTCCCGCACAGCTTTCATTCCCAATGAGCAGTGCTTC. Protein: CASSSRTAFIPNEQCF.